The 9 T cell receptor beta chains in this list originate from one sample, sequenced in a study of patients and donors after allogeneic stem cell transplantation. From the RT-PCR reads, TCRdb called clonotypes with MiXCR, one entry per CDR3 protein. Of fewer than 250,000 distinct CDR3 sequences listed, 14% are singletons. The specimen sequenced was blood, either unsorted or a sorted T cell fraction (not recorded which). The receptor source for this set is a human donor who was either an allogeneic HSCT recipient or a stem cell or donor lymphocyte infusion donor (not recorded which). It is not recorded whose cells these are; they may come from a transplant donor.

Regarding this clonotype: A read error may explain this, as a much larger clone is one base away. The rearrangement uses TRBV5-1 and TRBJ2-5, with 11 bases aligning to TRBD2. CDR1 and CDR2 from the germline V gene are SGHRS and YFSETQ. CDR3 length: 14 amino acids. The CDR3 DNA follows: TGCGCCGGCAGCTTGGGGACTAGCGGAGAGACCCAGTACTTC. Translated, it gives CAGSLGTSGETQYF.

This clonotype was seen a handful of times. The rearrangement links TRBV30 to TRBJ1-1; D remains unclear. The CDR3 runs to 13 residues. The V and J ends lost 5 bases and 1 base respectively, with 11 bases between them. Germline CDR1 is GTSNPN and CDR2 is SVGIG (reference sequence). The CDR3 DNA reads TGTGCCTGGGGGAAAGTTGAGAACACTGAAGCTTTCTTT. Protein product: CAWGKVENTEAFF. The whole variable domain, filled in from reference TRBV30 and TRBJ1-1, reads SQTIHQWPATLVQPVGSPLSLECTVEGTSNPNLYWYRQAAGRGLQLLFYSVGIGQISSEVPQNLSASRPQDRQFILSSKKLLLSDSGFYLCAWGKVENTEAFFGQGTRLTVV.

The genes are TRBV25-1 and TRBJ2-5; the D call may be TRBD1 or TRBD2 (5 bases each). V was trimmed by 6 bases and J by 4 bases, leaving 15 bases between them. This CDR3 is built from 14 residues. Germline V CDR1 and CDR2: MGHDK, SYGVNS. Here the CDR3 DNA reads TGTGCCAGCAGCGGGGCCCAGGGTTTAGAGACCCAGTACTTC. It encodes CASSGAQGLETQYF.

The table lists this clonotype with many counts. The chain uses TRBV20-1 and TRBJ2-7; either TRBD1 or TRBD2 may fit D (5 bases each). Germline lookup yields CDR1 DFQATT and CDR2 SNEGSKA (reference sequence). This CDR3 is built from 13 residues. The CDR3 loop is CSPVRDASYEQYF. The CDR3 coding sequence is TGCAGCCCAGTCCGGGACGCATCCTACGAGCAGTACTTC.

V gene TRBV6-1 combines with J gene TRBJ1-1; tentatively, D is TRBD1 (5 bases). Germline CDR1 MNHNS, CDR2 SASEGT. CDR3 length equals 15 residues. V was cut by 6 bases and J by 0 bases, with 14 bases left in between. CDR3 sequence (DNA): TGTGCCAGCAGAGGGGTAATGGGAATGAACACTGAAGCTTTCTTT. It specifies CASRGVMGMNTEAFF.

The table lists this clonotype with a few counts. The rearrangement uses TRBV12-3 or TRBV12-4 and TRBJ1-1, with 8 bases identical to TRBD1. V trimming: 7 bases; J trimming: 4 bases; junction bases outside the gene matches: 8. This CDR3 contains 14 residues. The CDR3 loop reads CASTSQGAFTEAFF. The CDR3 coding sequence is TGTGCCAGCACGTCCCAGGGGGCCTTCACTGAAGCTTTCTTT.

The chain is built from TRBV14 and TRBJ1-2, with 9 bases lining up with TRBD1. Germline CDR1 and CDR2: SGHDN and FVKESK. The CDR3 covers 13 residues. Trimming took 3 bases from V and 7 from J; bases not matched to a gene: 3. CDR3 nucleotide sequence: TGTGCCAGCAGCCATCCGACAGGGGGTGGCTACACCTTC. As protein: CASSHPTGGGYTF.

This clonotype occurred many times. The chain couples TRBV5-5 to TRBJ1-1, with D tentatively TRBD1 (5 bases). The CDR3 length is 12 residues. Per germline, CDR1 SGHKS and CDR2 YYEKEE (reference sequence). The V end lost 0 bases, the J end lost 11 bases, and 11 bases lay between the germline ends. The CDR3 sequence: CASSLGQGKAFF. CDR3 in DNA: TGTGCCAGCAGCTTGGGGCAGGGTAAGGCTTTCTTT.

This chain joins TRBV19 and TRBJ1-5; perhaps TRBD1 as D (6 bases). Germline V gene lookup returns CDR1 LNHDA and CDR2 SQIVND (reference sequence). Trimming took 5 bases from V and 8 from J, leaving 19 bases between them. The CDR3 is 15 amino acids. CDR3 region: CASSPNDRPREPQHF. The CDR3 DNA reads as TGTGCCAGTAGTCCCAACGACAGGCCCAGGGAGCCCCAGCATTTT.